The source of this T cell receptor (beta chain) is a study of read filtering for tumor transcriptome and immune sequencing. For the study at large: R-ISS stage counts were under 10 for I, 16 for II, 7 for III. General observations from the study: RNA-seq captured clonotypes less deeply and reliably than IR-seq.

This clonotype showed up many times. Antigen unknown. This library used around 400 ng RNA and molecular barcoded adaptors spanning alpha/delta and beta/gamma chains. A single record per CDR3 protein comes from TCRdb applying MiXCR to the reads. The repertoire holds tens of thousands of distinct CDR3 sequences, with about 19% as singletons. Germline CDR1 SNHLY, CDR2 FYNNEI. CDR3 size: 15 residues. V lost 4 bases to trimming and J lost 2 bases, with 13 bases between them. The rearrangement joins TRBV2 to TRBJ2-3, with D unresolved. Sequencing was carried out using a population of CD138-negative cells sorted from bone marrow. This clonotype was sampled from a donor aged 40 or over with multiple myeloma. The CDR3: CASSVEGIFTDTQYF. CDR3 nucleotide sequence: TGTGCCAGCAGTGTGGAAGGGATCTTCACAGATACGCAGTATTTT.